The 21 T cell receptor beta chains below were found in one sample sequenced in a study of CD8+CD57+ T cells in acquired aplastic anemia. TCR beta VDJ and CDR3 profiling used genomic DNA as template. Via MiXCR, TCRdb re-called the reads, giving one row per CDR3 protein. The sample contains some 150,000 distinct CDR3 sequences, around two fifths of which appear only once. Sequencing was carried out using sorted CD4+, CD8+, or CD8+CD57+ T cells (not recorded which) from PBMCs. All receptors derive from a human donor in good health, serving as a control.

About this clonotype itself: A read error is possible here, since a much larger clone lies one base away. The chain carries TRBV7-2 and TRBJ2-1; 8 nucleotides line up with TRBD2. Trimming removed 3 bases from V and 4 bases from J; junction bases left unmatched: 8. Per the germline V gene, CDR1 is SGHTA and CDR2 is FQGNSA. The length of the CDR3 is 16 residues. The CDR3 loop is CASSLEGLVGYNEQFF. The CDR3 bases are TGTGCCAGCAGCTTGGAGGGACTAGTCGGTTACAATGAGCAGTTCTTC.

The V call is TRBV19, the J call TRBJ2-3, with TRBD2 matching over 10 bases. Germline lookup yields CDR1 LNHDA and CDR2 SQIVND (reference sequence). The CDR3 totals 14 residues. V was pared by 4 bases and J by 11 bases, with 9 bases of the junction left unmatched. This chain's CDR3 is CASSTSGRKNEQYF. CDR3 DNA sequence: TGTGCCAGTAGTACTAGCGGGAGAAAAAATGAGCAGTATTTT.

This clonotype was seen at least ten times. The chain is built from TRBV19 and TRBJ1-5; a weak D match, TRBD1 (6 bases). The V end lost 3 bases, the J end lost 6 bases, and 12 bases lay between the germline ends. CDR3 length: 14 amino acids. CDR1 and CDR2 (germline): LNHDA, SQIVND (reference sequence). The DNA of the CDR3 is TGTGCCAGTAGTATTGGGGGGGGCGGTCAGCCCCAGCATTTT. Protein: CASSIGGGGQPQHF.

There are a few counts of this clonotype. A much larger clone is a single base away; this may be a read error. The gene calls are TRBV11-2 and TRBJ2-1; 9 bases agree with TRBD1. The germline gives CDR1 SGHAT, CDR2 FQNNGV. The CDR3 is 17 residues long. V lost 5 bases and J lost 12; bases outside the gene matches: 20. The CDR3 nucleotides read TGTGCCAGCAGCCGGGACAGGGAGAGCGCGCCGGGTCGTCGGCAGTTCTTC. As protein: CASSRDRESAPGRRQFF. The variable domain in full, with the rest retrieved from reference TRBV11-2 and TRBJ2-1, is EAGVAQSPRYKIIEKRQSVAFWCNPISGHATLYWYQQILGQGPKLLIQFQNNGVVDDSQLPKDRFSAERLKGVDSTLKIQPAKLEDSAVYLCASSRDRESAPGRRQFFGPGTRLTVL.

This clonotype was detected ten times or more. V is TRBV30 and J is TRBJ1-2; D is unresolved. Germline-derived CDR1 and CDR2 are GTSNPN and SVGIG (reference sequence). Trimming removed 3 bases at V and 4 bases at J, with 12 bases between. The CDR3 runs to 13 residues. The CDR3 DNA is TGTGCCTGGAGCCCAGGAGTGATCTATGGCTACACCTTC. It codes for CAWSPGVIYGYTF. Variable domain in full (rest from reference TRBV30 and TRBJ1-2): SQTIHQWPATLVQPVGSPLSLECTVEGTSNPNLYWYRQAAGRGLQLLFYSVGIGQISSEVPQNLSASRPQDRQFILSSKKLLLSDSGFYLCAWSPGVIYGYTFGSGTRLTVV.

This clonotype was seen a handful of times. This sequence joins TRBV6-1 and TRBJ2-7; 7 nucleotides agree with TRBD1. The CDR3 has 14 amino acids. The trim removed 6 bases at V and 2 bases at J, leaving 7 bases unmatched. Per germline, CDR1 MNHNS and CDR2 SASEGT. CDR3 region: CASSPTGRTYEQYF. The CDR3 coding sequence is TGTGCCAGCAGCCCGACAGGGCGTACCTACGAGCAGTACTTC.

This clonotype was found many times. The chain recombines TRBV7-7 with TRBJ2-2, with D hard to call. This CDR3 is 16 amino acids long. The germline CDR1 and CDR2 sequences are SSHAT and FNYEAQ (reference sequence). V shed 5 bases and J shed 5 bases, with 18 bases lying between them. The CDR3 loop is CASSQTHGLKTGELFF. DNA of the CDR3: TGTGCCAGCAGCCAAACCCACGGGTTGAAGACCGGGGAGCTGTTTTTT.

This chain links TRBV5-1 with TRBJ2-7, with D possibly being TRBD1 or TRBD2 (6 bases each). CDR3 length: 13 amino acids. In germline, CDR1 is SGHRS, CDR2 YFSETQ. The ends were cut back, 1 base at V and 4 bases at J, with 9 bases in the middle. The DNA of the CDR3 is TGCGCCAGCAGCTTGCGAGGGGGGTACGAGCAGTACTTC. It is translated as CASSLRGGYEQYF.

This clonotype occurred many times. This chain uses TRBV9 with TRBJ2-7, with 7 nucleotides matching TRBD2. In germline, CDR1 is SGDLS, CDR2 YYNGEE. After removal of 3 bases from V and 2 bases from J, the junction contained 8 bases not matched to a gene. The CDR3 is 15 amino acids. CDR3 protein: CASSAKGGPTYEQYF. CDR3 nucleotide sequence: TGTGCCAGCAGCGCAAAGGGAGGGCCTACCTACGAGCAGTACTTC.

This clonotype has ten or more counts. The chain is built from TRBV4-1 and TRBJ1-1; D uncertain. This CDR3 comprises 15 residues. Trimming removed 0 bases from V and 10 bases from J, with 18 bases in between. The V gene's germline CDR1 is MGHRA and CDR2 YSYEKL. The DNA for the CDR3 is TGCGCCAGCAGCCAAGATTCTCTATCGGGGAGGAGAGCTTTCTTT. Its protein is CASSQDSLSGRRAFF.

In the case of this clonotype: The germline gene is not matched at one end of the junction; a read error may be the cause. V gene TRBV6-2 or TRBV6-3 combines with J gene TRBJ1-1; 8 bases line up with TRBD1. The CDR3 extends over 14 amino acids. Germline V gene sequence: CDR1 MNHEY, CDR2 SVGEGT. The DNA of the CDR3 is TGTGCCGGCAGTTACTCGAACAGGGGGGATGGAGCTTTCTTT. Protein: CAGSYSNRGDGAFF.

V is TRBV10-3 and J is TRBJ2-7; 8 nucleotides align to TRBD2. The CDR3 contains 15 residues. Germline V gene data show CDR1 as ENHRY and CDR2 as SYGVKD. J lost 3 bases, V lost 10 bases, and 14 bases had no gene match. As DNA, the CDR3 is TGTGCCAGCAGCGAAGCCACTAGCGGAAACTACGAGCAGTACTTC. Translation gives CASSEATSGNYEQYF.

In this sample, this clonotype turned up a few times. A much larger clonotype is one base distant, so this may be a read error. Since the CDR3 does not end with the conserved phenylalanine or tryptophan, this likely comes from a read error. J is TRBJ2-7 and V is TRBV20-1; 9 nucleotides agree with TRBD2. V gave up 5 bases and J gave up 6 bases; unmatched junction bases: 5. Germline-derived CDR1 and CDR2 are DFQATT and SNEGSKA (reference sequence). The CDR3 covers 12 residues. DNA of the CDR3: TGCAGTGCTCTCCTAGCGGGGCGCGAGCAGTACCTC. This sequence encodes CSALLAGREQYL.

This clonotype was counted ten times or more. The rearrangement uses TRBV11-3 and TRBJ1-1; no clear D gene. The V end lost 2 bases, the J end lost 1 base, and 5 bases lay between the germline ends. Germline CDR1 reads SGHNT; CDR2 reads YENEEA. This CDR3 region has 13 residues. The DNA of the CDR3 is TGTGCCAGCAGCTTATTACCGAACACTGAAGCTTTCTTT. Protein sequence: CASSLLPNTEAFF. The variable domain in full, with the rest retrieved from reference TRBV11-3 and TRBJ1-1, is EAGVVQSPRYKIIEKKQPVAFWCNPISGHNTLYWYLQNLGQGPELLIRYENEEAVDDSQLPKDRFSAERLKGVDSTLKIQPAELGDSAVYLCASSLLPNTEAFFGQGTRLTVV.

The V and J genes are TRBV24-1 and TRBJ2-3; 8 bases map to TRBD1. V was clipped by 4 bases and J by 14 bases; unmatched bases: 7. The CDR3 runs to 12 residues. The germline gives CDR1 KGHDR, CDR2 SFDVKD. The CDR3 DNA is TGTGCCACCAGTGACAGGACAGGGTCGTTGTATTTT. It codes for CATSDRTGSLYF.

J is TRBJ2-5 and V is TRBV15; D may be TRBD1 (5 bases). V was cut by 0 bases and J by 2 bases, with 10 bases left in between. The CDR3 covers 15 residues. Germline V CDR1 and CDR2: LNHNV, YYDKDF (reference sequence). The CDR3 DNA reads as TGTGCCACCAGCAGAGATATGGGGCCACAAGAGACCCAGTACTTC. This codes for CATSRDMGPQETQYF.

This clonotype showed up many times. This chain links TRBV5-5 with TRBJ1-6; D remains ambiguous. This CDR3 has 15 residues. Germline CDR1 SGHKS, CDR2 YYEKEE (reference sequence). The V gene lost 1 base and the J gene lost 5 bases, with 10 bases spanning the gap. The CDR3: CASSLREGDNSPLHF. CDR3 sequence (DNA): TGTGCCAGCAGCTTGAGGGAAGGTGATAATTCACCCCTCCACTTT.

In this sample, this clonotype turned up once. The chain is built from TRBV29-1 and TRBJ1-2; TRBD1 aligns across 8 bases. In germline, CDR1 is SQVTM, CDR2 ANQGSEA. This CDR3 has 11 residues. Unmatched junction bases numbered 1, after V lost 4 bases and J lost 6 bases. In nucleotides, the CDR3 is TGCAGCGTTGCAGGGGGCGATGGCTACACCTTC. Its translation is CSVAGGDGYTF.

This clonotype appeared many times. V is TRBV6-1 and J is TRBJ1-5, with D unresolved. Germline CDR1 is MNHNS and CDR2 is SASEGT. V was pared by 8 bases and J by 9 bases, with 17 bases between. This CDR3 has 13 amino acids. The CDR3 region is CASVPHGSGPQHF. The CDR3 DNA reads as TGTGCCAGCGTGCCCCACGGCTCAGGGCCCCAGCATTTT.

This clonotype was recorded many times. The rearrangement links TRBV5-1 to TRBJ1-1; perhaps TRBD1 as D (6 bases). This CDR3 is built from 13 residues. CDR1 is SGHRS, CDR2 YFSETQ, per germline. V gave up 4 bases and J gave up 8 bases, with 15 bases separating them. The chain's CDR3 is CASSLRTVGEAFF. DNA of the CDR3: TGCGCCAGCAGCCTACGGACAGTTGGGGAAGCTTTCTTT.

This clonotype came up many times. In DNA form, the CDR3 reads TGTGCCAGCAGCTTGCTGGGACTAGCGGTAGGGAATGAGCAGTTCTTC. Translating gives CASSLLGLAVGNEQFF. J is TRBJ2-1 and V is TRBV7-9; TRBD2 matches at 11 bases. The CDR3 spans 16 residues. The junction had 8 bases not matched to a gene; V was cut back by 3 bases and J by 7 bases. CDR1 and CDR2 from the germline V gene are SEHNR and FQNEAQ (reference sequence).